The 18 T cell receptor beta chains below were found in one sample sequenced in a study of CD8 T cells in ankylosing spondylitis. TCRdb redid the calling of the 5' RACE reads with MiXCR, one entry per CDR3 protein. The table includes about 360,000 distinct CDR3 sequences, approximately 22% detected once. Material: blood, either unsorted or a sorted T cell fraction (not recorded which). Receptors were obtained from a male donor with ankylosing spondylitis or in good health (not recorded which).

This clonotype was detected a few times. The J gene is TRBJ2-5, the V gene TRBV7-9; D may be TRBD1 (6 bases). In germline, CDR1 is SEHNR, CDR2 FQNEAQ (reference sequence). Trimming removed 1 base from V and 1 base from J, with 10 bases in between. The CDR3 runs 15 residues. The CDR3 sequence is CASSLVGTPQETQYF. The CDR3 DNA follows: TGTGCCAGCAGCTTAGTGGGGACACCCCAAGAGACCCAGTACTTC.

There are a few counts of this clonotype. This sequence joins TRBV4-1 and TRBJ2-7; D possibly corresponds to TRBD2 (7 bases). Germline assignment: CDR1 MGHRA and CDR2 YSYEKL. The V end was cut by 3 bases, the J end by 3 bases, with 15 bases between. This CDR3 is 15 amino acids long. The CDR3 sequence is CASSQGEGGGYEQYF. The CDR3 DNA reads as TGCGCCAGCAGCCAGGGGGAGGGGGGAGGCTACGAGCAGTACTTC.

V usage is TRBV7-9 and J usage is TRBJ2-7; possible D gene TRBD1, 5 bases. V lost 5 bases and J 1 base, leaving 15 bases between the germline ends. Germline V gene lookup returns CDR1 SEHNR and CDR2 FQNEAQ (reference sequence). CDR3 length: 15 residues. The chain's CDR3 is CASSPKGIWSYEQYF. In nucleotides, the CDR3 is TGTGCCAGCAGCCCGAAGGGGATATGGTCCTACGAGCAGTACTTC. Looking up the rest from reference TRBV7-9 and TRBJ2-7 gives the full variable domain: DTGVSQNPRHKITKRGQNVTFRCDPISEHNRLYWYRQTLGQGPEFLTYFQNEAQLEKSRLLSDRFSAERPKGSFSTLEIQRTEQGDSAMYLCASSPKGIWSYEQYFGPGTRLTVT.

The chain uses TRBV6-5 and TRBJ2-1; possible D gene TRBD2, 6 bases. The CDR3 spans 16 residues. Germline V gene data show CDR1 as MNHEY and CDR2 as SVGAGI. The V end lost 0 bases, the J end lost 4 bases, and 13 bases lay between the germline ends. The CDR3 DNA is TGTGCCAGCAGTTACTCGGAGGTAGCGGATTACAATGAGCAGTTCTTC. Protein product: CASSYSEVADYNEQFF.

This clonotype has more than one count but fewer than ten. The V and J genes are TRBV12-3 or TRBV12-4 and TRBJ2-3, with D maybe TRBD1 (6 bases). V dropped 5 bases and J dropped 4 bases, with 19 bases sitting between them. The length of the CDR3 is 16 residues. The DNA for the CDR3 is TGTGCCAGCAGTCTGGGGCAGGGGAAAGACGCAGATACGCAGTATTTT. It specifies CASSLGQGKDADTQYF.

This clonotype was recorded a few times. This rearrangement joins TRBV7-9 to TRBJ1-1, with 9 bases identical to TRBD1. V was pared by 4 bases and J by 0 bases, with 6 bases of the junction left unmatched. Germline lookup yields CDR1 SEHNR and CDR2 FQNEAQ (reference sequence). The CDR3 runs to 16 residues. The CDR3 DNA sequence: TGTGCCAGCAGCTCCGGACAGGGGAGGGTGAACACTGAAGCTTTCTTT. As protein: CASSSGQGRVNTEAFF.

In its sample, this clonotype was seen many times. CDR3 loop: CASSYSPGTGGYEQFF. The CDR3 DNA sequence: TGTGCCAGCAGTTACTCCCCCGGGACAGGGGGCTATGAGCAGTTCTTC. The rearrangement uses TRBV6-5 and TRBJ2-1, with 12 positions matching TRBD1. The ends lost 0 bases at V and 8 bases at J; junction bases unmatched: 5. Germline assignment: CDR1 MNHEY and CDR2 SVGAGI. This CDR3 has 16 amino acids.

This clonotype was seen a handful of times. CDR3 sequence: CASSLIGGSYEQYF. CDR3 DNA: TGTGCCAGCAGTTTAATTGGCGGATCCTACGAGCAGTACTTC. The gene calls are TRBV12-3 or TRBV12-4 and TRBJ2-7; D is ambiguous. The V and J ends lost 2 bases and 1 base respectively, with 9 bases between them. The CDR3 runs 14 residues.

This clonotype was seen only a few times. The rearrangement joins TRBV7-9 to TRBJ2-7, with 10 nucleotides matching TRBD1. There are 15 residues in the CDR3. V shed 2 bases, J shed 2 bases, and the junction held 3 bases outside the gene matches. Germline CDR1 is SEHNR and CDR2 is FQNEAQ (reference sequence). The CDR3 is CASSLRQGATYEQYF. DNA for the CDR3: TGTGCCAGCAGCTTACGACAGGGGGCAACCTACGAGCAGTACTTC.

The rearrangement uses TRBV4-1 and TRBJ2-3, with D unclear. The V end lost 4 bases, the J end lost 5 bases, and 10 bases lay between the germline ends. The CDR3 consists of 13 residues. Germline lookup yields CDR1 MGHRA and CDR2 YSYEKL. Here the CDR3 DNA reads TGCGCCAGCAGCCCACCAAGTGGAGATACGCAGTATTTT. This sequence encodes CASSPPSGDTQYF.

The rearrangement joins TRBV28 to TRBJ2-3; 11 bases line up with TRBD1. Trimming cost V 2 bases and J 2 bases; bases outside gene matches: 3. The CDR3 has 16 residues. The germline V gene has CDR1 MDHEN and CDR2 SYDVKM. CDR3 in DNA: TGTGCCAGCAGTTTACGGACAGGGGGCCCCACAGATACGCAGTATTTT. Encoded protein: CASSLRTGGPTDTQYF. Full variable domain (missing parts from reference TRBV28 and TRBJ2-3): DVKVTQSSRYLVKRTGEKVFLECVQDMDHENMFWYRQDPGLGLRLIYFSYDVKMKEKGDIPEGYSVSREKKERFSLILESASTNQTSMYLCASSLRTGGPTDTQYFGPGTRLTVL.

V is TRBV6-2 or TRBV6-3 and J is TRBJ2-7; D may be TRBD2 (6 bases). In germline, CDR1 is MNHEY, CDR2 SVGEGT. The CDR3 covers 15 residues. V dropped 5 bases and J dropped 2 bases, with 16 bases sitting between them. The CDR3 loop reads CASSGSVGLTYEQYF. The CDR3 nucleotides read TGTGCCAGCAGTGGAAGTGTGGGACTCACCTACGAGCAGTACTTC.

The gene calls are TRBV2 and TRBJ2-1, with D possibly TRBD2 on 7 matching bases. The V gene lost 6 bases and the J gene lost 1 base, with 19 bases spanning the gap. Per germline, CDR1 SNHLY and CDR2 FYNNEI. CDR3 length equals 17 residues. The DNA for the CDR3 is TGTGCCAGCAGCCGCGGGGAGGGGGGGCCGTCCTACAATGAGCAGTTCTTC. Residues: CASSRGEGGPSYNEQFF.

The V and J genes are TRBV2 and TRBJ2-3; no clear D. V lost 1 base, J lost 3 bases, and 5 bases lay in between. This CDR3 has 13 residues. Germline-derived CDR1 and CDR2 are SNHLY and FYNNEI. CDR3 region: CASSEVGTDTQYF. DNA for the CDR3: TGTGCCAGCAGTGAAGTTGGTACAGATACGCAGTATTTT. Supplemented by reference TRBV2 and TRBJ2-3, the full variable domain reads EPEVTQTPSHQVTQMGQEVILRCVPISNHLYFYWYRQILGQKVEFLVSFYNNEISEKSEIFDDQFSVERPDGSNFTLKIRSTKLEDSAMYFCASSEVGTDTQYFGPGTRLTVL.

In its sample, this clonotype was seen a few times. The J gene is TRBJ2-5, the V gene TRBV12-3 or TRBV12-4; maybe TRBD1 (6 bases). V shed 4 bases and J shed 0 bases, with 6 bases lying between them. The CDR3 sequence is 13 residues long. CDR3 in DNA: TGTGCCAGCAGTTGGGACAACCAAGAGACCCAGTACTTC. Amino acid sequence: CASSWDNQETQYF.

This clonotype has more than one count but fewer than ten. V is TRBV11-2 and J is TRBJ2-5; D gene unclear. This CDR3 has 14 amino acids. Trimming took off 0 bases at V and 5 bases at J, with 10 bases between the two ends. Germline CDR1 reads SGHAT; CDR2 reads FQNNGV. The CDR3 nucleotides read TGTGCCAGCAGCTTAGAATCTTACTGGGAGACCCAGTACTTC. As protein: CASSLESYWETQYF.

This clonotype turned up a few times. This CDR3 is CASSQDFAGGPGTGELFF. The CDR3, as DNA: TGTGCCAGCAGCCAAGATTTCGCGGGGGGGCCGGGCACCGGGGAGCTGTTTTTT. V usage is TRBV4-2 and J usage is TRBJ2-2, with 9 bases matching TRBD2. Losses at the gene ends were 0 bases for V and 4 bases for J; bases not matched to a gene: 9. CDR1 and CDR2 (germline): LGHNA, YNFKEQ. The CDR3 runs to 18 residues.

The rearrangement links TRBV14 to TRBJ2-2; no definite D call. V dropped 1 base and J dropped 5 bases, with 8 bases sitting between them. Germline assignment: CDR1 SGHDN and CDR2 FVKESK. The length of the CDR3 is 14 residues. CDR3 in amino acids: CASSQVPGTGELFF. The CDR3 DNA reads TGTGCCAGCAGCCAAGTGCCCGGAACCGGGGAGCTGTTTTTT. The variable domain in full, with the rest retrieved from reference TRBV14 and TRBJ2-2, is EAGVTQFPSHSVIEKGQTVTLRCDPISGHDNLYWYRRVMGKEIKFLLHFVKESKQDESGMPNNRFLAERTGGTYSTLKVQPAELEDSGVYFCASSQVPGTGELFFGEGSRLTVL.